A selection of T cell receptor beta chains follows, all from one sample in a study of draining lymph node invasion in breast cancer. TCRdb fed the bulk RNA-seq reads into MiXCR, producing one record per CDR3 protein. The sample shows about 3,500 distinct CDR3 sequences, about three quarters of them seen only once. Material: sorted memory CD4+ effector T cells from a lymph node. The receptors originated from a female donor with luminal breast cancer. Each CDR3 is given with its conserved first and last residue. The D gene is left open where the match is weak. Some rows have no size entry. The others give once, few or many, or a class for an expanded clone.

CDR3,J,V,D,size
CSARVNRTVSNQPQHF,TRBJ1-5,TRBV20-1,.,.
CASSPRTSGTHLEQYF,TRBJ2-7,TRBV18,TRBD2,.
CASTHRGAYGYTF,TRBJ1-2,TRBV6-5,TRBD1,.
CASSQGRAGANVLTF,TRBJ2-6,TRBV3-1,.,.
CAISGGYRGRENTEAFF,TRBJ1-1,TRBV10-3,.,.
CASSLVPGQGGSSQETQYF,TRBJ2-5,TRBV5-1,TRBD1,.
CASSLVVGGRSPLHF,TRBJ1-6,TRBV7-2,.,.
CASSQDRRREAFF,TRBJ1-1,TRBV3-1,.,.
CASSPYMDSNYGYTF,TRBJ1-2,TRBV7-2,.,.
CSASKGGNTEAFF,TRBJ1-1,TRBV20-1,.,.
CSARDLQSTSGADTQYF,TRBJ2-3,TRBV20-1,TRBD2,.
CASKGPFWELFF,TRBJ2-2,TRBV6-2/TRBV6-3,.,.
CASSLSSGGPGNF,TRBJ2-5,TRBV3-1,TRBD2,.
CASSMDGIQEQFF,TRBJ2-1,TRBV19,.,.
CAWSVHGWNGYTF,TRBJ1-2,TRBV30,.,once
CSALSTSGSYEQYF,TRBJ2-7,TRBV20-1,TRBD2,.
CATSGTGDEKLFF,TRBJ1-4,TRBV10-3,TRBD1,.
CSVGPRGETQYF,TRBJ2-5,TRBV29-1,.,.
CASSSRGTGRTEAFF,TRBJ1-1,TRBV5-1,TRBD1,.
CASSIPAAMRYGYTF,TRBJ1-2,TRBV19,.,.
CASSPTGGNGYTF,TRBJ1-2,TRBV3-1,TRBD1,.
CASSLRPEHYGYTF,TRBJ1-2,TRBV12-3/TRBV12-4,.,.
CSAKGPQNQPQHF,TRBJ1-5,TRBV20-1,.,.
CASSPSQGPYEQYF,TRBJ2-7,TRBV4-3,.,.
CASSQVGLGNSPLHF,TRBJ1-6,TRBV4-1,.,.
CATSDARSGNTIYF,TRBJ1-3,TRBV24-1,.,once
CASSPRSSAYEQYF,TRBJ2-7,TRBV6-1,.,.
CASSSGSSGNTIYF,TRBJ1-3,TRBV11-1,.,.
CASSPRQGDTQYF,TRBJ2-3,TRBV18,TRBD1,.